This is a list of T cell receptor beta chains from one sample in a study of cytomegalovirus exposure and HLA in healthy donors. Produced via immunoSEQ multiplex PCR; TCRdb's table is partial and in-frame only. In the table there are about 190,000 clones, just under 75% of which are singletons. Sequenced material: PBMCs. The receptors originated from a woman aged 25 to 45 in good health and CMV-seropositive. Each CDR3 is given with its conserved first and last residue. The D gene is left open where the match is weak. Clone size, where shown, is once, few, many, or a class for clones that have expanded.

j_gene | v_gene | abundance | d_gene | CDR3aa | CDR3nt
TRBJ2-5 | TRBV28 | - | - | CASIPWGGETQYF | TGTGCCAGCATCCCATGGGGGGGCGAGACCCAGTACTTC
TRBJ2-6 | TRBV28 | - | - | CASSFLSGSGANVLTF | TGTGCCAGCAGTTTTTTGTCAGGGTCCGGGGCCAACGTCCTGACTTTC
TRBJ1-1 | TRBV28 | - | - | CASEGRGALNTEAFF | TGTGCCAGCGAGGGACGGGGGGCATTAAACACTGAAGCTTTCTTT
TRBJ2-1 | TRBV10-3 | - | TRBD2 | CAIQGASGVFTSSYNEQFF | TGTGCCATCCAAGGAGCTAGCGGGGTTTTTACGAGCTCCTACAATGAGCAGTTCTTC
TRBJ1-5 | TRBV2 | - | - | CASSVRGGARPGNQPQHF | TGTGCCAGCAGTGTTAGAGGTGGGGCCCGACCGGGCAATCAGCCCCAGCATTTT
TRBJ2-2 | TRBV18 | - | - | CASSPTRGELFF | TGTGCCAGCTCACCAACGCGCGGGGAGCTGTTTTTT
TRBJ1-5 | TRBV27 | - | TRBD1 | CASRRDRVSNQPQHF | TGTGCCAGCAGGAGGGACAGGGTTAGCAATCAGCCCCAGCATTTT
TRBJ2-5 | TRBV7-9 | - | TRBD2 | CASRVLAAEETQYF | TGTGCCAGCAGAGTACTAGCGGCCGAAGAGACCCAGTACTTC
TRBJ2-3 | TRBV5-1 | - | TRBD2 | CASSTDGRGGTDTQYF | TGCGCCAGCAGTACCGACGGGAGGGGGGGCACAGATACGCAGTATTTT
TRBJ2-7 | TRBV10-3 | - | - | CAISESVTEQYF | TGTGCCATCAGTGAGAGTGTGACTGAGCAGTACTTC
TRBJ2-6 | TRBV7-6 | once | - | CASSNRRVSGANVLTF | TGTGCCAGCAGCAACCGACGGGTCTCTGGGGCCAACGTCCTGACTTTC
TRBJ2-7 | TRBV19 | - | - | CASSITGYYEQYF | TGTGCCAGTAGTATTACAGGTTACTACGAGCAGTACTTC
TRBJ1-1 | TRBV5-8 | - | - | CASSLVGGNTEAFF | TGTGCCAGCAGCTTGGTCGGGGGGAACACTGAAGCTTTCTTT
TRBJ1-5 | TRBV19 | - | - | CASSIRGKPQHF | TGTGCCAGTAGTATTAGGGGAAAGCCCCAGCATTTT
TRBJ2-3 | TRBV29-1 | - | - | CSVEEVGGIQYF | TGCAGCGTTGAAGAGGTAGGCGGGATACAGTATTTT
TRBJ1-2 | TRBV6-5 | - | TRBD1 | CASFSSGTGDGYTF | TGTGCCAGCTTCTCATCCGGGACAGGGGATGGCTACACCTTC
TRBJ1-6 | TRBV5-1 | few | - | CASSLSPSGDNSPLHF | TGCGCCAGCAGCTTGAGTCCCTCAGGTGATAATTCACCCCTCCACTTT
TRBJ1-5 | TRBV4-2 | - | - | CASSPPGGNQPQHF | TGTGCCAGCAGCCCCCCAGGGGGCAATCAGCCCCAGCATTTT
TRBJ1-1 | TRBV7-9 | few | - | CASSLDRVGTEASF | TGTGCCAGCAGCCTCGATCGGGTTGGCACTGAAGCTTCCTTT
TRBJ2-3 | TRBV19 | once | TRBD2 | CASSNGGGIADTQYF | TGTGCCAGTAGTAATGGCGGGGGGATCGCAGATACGCAGTATTTT
TRBJ1-1 | TRBV4-1 | - | - | CASSQTGAEAFF | TGCGCCAGCAGCCAGACGGGGGCTGAAGCTTTCTTT
TRBJ1-5 | TRBV6-1 | - | TRBD1 | CASTRTGQQPQHF | TGTGCCAGCACCCGGACAGGGCAACAGCCCCAGCATTTT
TRBJ2-1 | TRBV19 | - | TRBD2 | CASTMGGGSSYNEQFF | TGTGCCAGTACCATGGGGGGAGGGAGCTCCTACAATGAGCAGTTCTTC
TRBJ2-7 | TRBV6-5 | few | - | CASSPGWGEKGEQYF | TGTGCCAGCAGCCCCGGTTGGGGGGAAAAGGGCGAGCAGTACTTC
TRBJ2-1 | TRBV6-5 | - | - | CASSYGYRDPYNEQFF | TGTGCCAGCAGTTACGGGTACAGGGACCCCTACAATGAGCAGTTCTTC
TRBJ1-5 | TRBV6-5 | - | - | CASSYGMGHSNQPQHF | TGTGCCAGCAGTTACGGTATGGGACATAGCAATCAGCCCCAGCATTTT
TRBJ2-7 | TRBV4-1 | - | - | CASSRSSPYEQYF | TGCGCCAGCAGCCGGTCCAGTCCCTACGAGCAGTACTTC
TRBJ2-3 | TRBV4-2 | - | TRBD2 | CASSSQSTSGSPDTQYF | TGTGCCAGCAGCTCCCAATCGACTAGCGGGAGCCCAGATACGCAGTATTTT
TRBJ1-2 | TRBV19 | - | TRBD1 | CASSIVGTGGPTFYGYTF | TGTGCCAGTAGTATAGTCGGGACAGGGGGGCCGACGTTCTATGGCTACACCTTC
TRBJ2-3 | TRBV28 | - | - | CASSFNSLDISTDTQYF | TGTGCCAGCAGTTTTAATAGTCTAGATATTAGCACAGATACGCAGTATTTT
TRBJ2-1 | TRBV7-6 | - | - | CASSLAGAVGNEQFF | TGTGCCAGCAGCTTAGCGGGGGCGGTAGGCAATGAGCAGTTCTTC
TRBJ1-5 | TRBV19 | - | TRBD1 | CASSSDRGSNQPQHF | TGTGCCAGTAGTTCGGACAGGGGTAGCAATCAGCCCCAGCATTTT
TRBJ1-2 | TRBV27 | - | TRBD1 | CASRDRGQGYTF | TGTGCCAGCAGGGACAGGGGGCAAGGCTACACCTTC
TRBJ2-7 | TRBV15 | few | - | CATSGQSYEQYF | TGTGCCACCAGCGGACAGTCCTACGAGCAGTACTTC
TRBJ2-7 | TRBV9 | - | TRBD1 | CASSGDRDEQYF | TGTGCCAGCAGCGGGGACAGGGACGAGCAGTACTTC
TRBJ1-4 | TRBV29-1 | few | TRBD1 | CSVGDSHTTNEKLFF | TGCAGCGTTGGGGACAGTCATACAACTAATGAAAAACTGTTTTTT
TRBJ2-1 | TRBV9 | - | - | CASSPGLNEQFF | TGTGCCAGCAGCCCGGGACTCAATGAGCAGTTCTTC
TRBJ2-5 | TRBV27 | - | - | CASSLGRGVQETQYF | TGTGCCAGCAGTCTTGGCAGGGGCGTACAAGAGACCCAGTACTTC
TRBJ2-1 | TRBV28 | - | - | CASSFGSNNEQFF | TGTGCCAGCAGTTTCGGTAGCAACAATGAGCAGTTCTTC
TRBJ2-2 | TRBV28 | few | TRBD1 | CASLEGTGNTGELFF | TGTGCCAGTCTCGAGGGGACAGGAAACACCGGGGAGCTGTTTTTT
TRBJ1-1 | TRBV27 | - | - | CASSLFGVGNTEAFF | TGTGCCAGCAGTTTATTCGGGGTTGGGAACACTGAAGCTTTCTTT
TRBJ2-2 | TRBV29-1 | few | - | CSVEGGESAGELFF | TGCAGCGTTGAAGGAGGAGAGAGTGCCGGGGAGCTGTTTTTT
TRBJ2-1 | TRBV6-6 | - | TRBD2 | CASSTGLAEYNEQFF | TGTGCCAGCAGCACGGGACTAGCCGAATACAATGAGCAGTTCTTC
TRBJ2-1 | TRBV5-1 | - | - | CASSIRGGAGHEQFF | TGCGCCAGCAGCATCCGTGGGGGCGCAGGGCATGAGCAGTTCTTC
TRBJ2-3 | TRBV5-1 | - | - | CASSPNTDTQYF | TGCGCCAGCAGCCCCAACACAGATACGCAGTATTTT
TRBJ2-1 | TRBV9 | few | TRBD1 | CASSPRDRDYNEQFF | TGTGCCAGCAGCCCCCGGGACAGGGACTACAATGAGCAGTTCTTC
TRBJ1-5 | TRBV18 | once | - | CASSLTGSNQPQHF | TGTGCCAGCTCACTGACAGGTAGCAATCAGCCCCAGCATTTT
TRBJ1-1 | TRBV11-1 | - | - | CASSLRRGRTEAFF | TGTGCCAGCAGCTTAAGGCGGGGGCGGACTGAAGCTTTCTTT
TRBJ2-5 | TRBV6-1 | - | - | CASSGTGNHETQYF | TGTGCCAGCAGTGGTACAGGGAACCATGAGACCCAGTACTTC
TRBJ2-7 | TRBV20-1 | - | - | CSAFRLEQYF | TGCAGTGCTTTCCGACTAGAGCAGTACTTC
TRBJ2-1 | TRBV27 | - | TRBD2 | CASSLGPAGDNEQFF | TGTGCCAGCAGTTTGGGTCCGGCGGGAGACAATGAGCAGTTCTTC
TRBJ2-3 | TRBV2 | - | - | CASRDTLSTDTQYF | TGTGCCAGCAGGGACACCCTGAGCACAGATACGCAGTATTTT
TRBJ2-2 | TRBV7-8 | few | TRBD2 | CASSPEGSGTSTGELFF | TGTGCCAGCAGCCCCGAAGGTAGCGGGACGAGCACCGGGGAGCTGTTTTTT
TRBJ2-7 | TRBV5-1 | once | TRBD1 | CASSLAGTASYEQYF | TGCGCCAGCAGCTTGGCGGGGACAGCCTCCTACGAGCAGTACTTC
TRBJ2-7 | TRBV6-6 | - | - | CASSYSSPGLPHEQYF | TGTGCCAGCAGTTACTCCTCGCCAGGCCTCCCCCACGAGCAGTACTTC